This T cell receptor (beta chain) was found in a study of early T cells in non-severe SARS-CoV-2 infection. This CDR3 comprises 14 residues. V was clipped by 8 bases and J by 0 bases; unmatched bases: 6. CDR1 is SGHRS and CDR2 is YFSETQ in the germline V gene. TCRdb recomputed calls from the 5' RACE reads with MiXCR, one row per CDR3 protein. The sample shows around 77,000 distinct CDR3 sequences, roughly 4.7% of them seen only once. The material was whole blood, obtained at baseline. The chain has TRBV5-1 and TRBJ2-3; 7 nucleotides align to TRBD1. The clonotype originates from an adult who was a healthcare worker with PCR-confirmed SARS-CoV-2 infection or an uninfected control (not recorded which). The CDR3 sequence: CASYLDRSTDTQYF. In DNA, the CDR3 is TGCGCCAGTTACTTGGACAGGAGCACAGATACGCAGTATTTT. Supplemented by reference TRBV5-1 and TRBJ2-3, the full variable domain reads KAGVTQTPRYLIKTRGQQVTLSCSPISGHRSVSWYQQTPGQGLQFLFEYFSETQRNKGNFPGRFSGRQFSNSRSEMNVSTLELGDSALYLCASYLDRSTDTQYFGPGTRLTVL.